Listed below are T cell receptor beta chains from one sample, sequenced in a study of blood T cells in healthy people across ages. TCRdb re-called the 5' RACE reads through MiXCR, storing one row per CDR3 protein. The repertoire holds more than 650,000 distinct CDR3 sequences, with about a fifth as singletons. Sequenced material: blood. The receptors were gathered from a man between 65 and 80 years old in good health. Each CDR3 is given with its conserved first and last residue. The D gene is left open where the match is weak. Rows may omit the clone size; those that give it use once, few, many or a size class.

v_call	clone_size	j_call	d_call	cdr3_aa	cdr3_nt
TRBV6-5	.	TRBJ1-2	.	CASSYSIGSQGGNYGYTF	TGTGCCAGCAGTTACTCGATAGGTAGCCAGGGAGGTAACTATGGCTACACCTTC
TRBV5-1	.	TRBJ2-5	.	CASSLGVAQYF	TGCGCCAGCAGCCTTGGGGTTGCCCAGTACTTC
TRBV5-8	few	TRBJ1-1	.	CASTMDRMNTEAFF	TGTGCCAGCACCATGGACAGAATGAACACTGAAGCTTTCTTT
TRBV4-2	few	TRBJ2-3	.	CASSQDRRTTDTQYF	TGTGCCAGCAGCCAAGATAGAAGAACCACAGATACGCAGTATTTT
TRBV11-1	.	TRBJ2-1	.	CASQQGRNNEQFF	TGTGCCTCCCAGCAGGGCAGAAACAATGAGCAGTTCTTC
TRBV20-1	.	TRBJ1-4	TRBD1	CSAYRGRKLFF	TGCAGTGCTTACAGGGGGAGAAAACTGTTTTTT
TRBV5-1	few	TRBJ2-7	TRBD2	CASSLLAGEMDEQYF	TGCGCCAGCAGCTTACTAGCGGGGGAGATGGATGAGCAGTACTTC
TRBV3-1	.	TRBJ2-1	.	CASSSGSSQFF	TGTGCCAGCAGCTCAGGCAGCTCTCAGTTCTTC
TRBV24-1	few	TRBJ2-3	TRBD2	CATSGGLAGSGTQYF	TGTGCCACCAGTGGTGGACTAGCGGGTTCCGGTACGCAGTATTTT
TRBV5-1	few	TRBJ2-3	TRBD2	CASSVTSASSIDTQYF	TGCGCCAGCAGCGTCACTAGCGCGTCTAGCATAGATACGCAGTATTTT
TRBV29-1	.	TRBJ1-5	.	CSVVWASSNQPQHF	TGCAGCGTTGTCTGGGCCAGTAGCAATCAGCCCCAGCATTTT
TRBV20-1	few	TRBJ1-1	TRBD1	CSATLRPTRGLNTEAFF	TGCAGTGCTACCCTGAGGCCGACCAGGGGGCTTAATACTGAAGCTTTCTTT
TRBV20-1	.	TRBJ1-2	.	CSGLDYGYTF	TGCAGTGGTTTGGACTATGGCTACACCTTC
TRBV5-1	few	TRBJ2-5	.	CASTLIPGPEETQYF	TGCGCCAGCACGCTCATCCCGGGGCCAGAAGAGACCCAGTACTTC
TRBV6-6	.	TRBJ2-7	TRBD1	CASERTGEIEQYF	TGTGCCAGCGAGAGGACAGGGGAGATCGAGCAGTACTTC
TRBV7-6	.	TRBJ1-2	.	CASSPTGTGGTGYTF	TGTGCCAGCAGCCCTACTGGTACAGGCGGCACGGGCTACACCTTC
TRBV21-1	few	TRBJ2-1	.	CASSKGMGWDNEQFF	TGTGCCAGCAGCAAGGGGATGGGATGGGACAATGAGCAGTTCTTC
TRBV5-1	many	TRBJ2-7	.	CASSGLPETYEQYF	TGCGCCAGCTCTGGGCTCCCCGAAACCTACGAGCAGTACTTC
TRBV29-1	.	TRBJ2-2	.	CSVRDQRPFDTGELFF	TGCAGCGTCCGGGATCAAAGGCCCTTTGACACCGGGGAGCTGTTTTTT
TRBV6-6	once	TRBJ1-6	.	CASSSDSGTVSPLHF	TGTGCCAGCAGCTCAGACTCCGGGACGGTTTCACCCCTCCACTTT
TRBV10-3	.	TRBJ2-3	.	CAISESSDTQYF	TGTGCCATCAGTGAGTCCTCAGATACGCAGTATTTT
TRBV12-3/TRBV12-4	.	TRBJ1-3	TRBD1	CASSRSDRKGNTIYF	TGTGCCAGCAGTCGTTCGGACAGGAAGGGAAACACCATATATTTT
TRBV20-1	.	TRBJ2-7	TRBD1	CSVVPFTGGNEQYF	TGCAGTGTGGTCCCTTTCACAGGGGGCAACGAGCAGTACTTC
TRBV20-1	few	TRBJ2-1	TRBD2	CSARAQGGGGLAGGKYYNEQFF	TGCAGTGCTAGAGCTCAGGGAGGCGGAGGACTAGCGGGAGGGAAGTACTACAATGAGCAGTTCTTC
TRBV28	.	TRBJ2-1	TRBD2	CASSSASSGVNEQFF	TGTGCCAGCAGTTCGGCGTCGAGCGGGGTCAATGAGCAGTTCTTC
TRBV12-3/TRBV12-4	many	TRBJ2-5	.	CASRSSGTRETQYF	TGTGCCAGCAGATCTTCAGGAACACGAGAGACCCAGTACTTC
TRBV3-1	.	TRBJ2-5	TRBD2	CASSSPRLAGGYQETQYF	TGTGCCAGCAGCTCCCCGCGGCTAGCGGGGGGGTACCAAGAGACCCAGTACTTC
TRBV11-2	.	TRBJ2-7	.	CASTWGTFGYEQYF	TGTGCCAGCACGTGGGGGACCTTCGGCTACGAGCAGTACTTC
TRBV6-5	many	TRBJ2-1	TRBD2	CASRPLAGGYNEQFF	TGTGCCAGCAGACCCCTAGCGGGGGGGTACAATGAGCAGTTCTTC
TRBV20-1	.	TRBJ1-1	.	CSASRGGRTEAFF	TGCAGTGCCTCCCGGGGGGGACGGACTGAAGCTTTCTTT
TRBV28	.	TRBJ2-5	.	CASSYPLGTTYQETQYF	TGTGCCAGCAGTTACCCGTTAGGGACAACGTACCAAGAGACCCAGTACTTC
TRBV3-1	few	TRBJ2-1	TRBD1	CASSGGRTGGYNEQFF	TGTGCCAGCAGCGGGGGACGCACAGGGGGGTACAATGAGCAGTTCTTC
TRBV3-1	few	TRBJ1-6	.	CASSQDRGTLRAPLHF	TGTGCCAGCAGCCAAGATCGGGGGACCCTTCGGGCACCCCTCCACTTT
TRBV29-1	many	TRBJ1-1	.	CSVEETEGTEAFF	TGCAGCGTTGAAGAGACGGAGGGCACTGAAGCTTTCTTT
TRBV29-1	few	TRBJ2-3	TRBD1	CSVMDRGFTDTQYF	TGCAGCGTGATGGACAGGGGGTTCACAGATACGCAGTATTTT
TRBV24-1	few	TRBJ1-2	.	CATSDLSVWRVANYGYTF	TGTGCCACCAGTGATTTGTCCGTTTGGCGGGTTGCTAACTATGGCTACACCTTC
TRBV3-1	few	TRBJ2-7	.	CASSQTAYEQYF	TGTGCCAGCAGCCAAACGGCCTACGAGCAGTACTTC
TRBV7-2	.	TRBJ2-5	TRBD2	CASSFIAGGRQETQYF	TGTGCCAGCAGCTTCATAGCGGGAGGGAGACAAGAGACCCAGTACTTC
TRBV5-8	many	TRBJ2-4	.	CASTVKNIQYF	TGTGCCAGCACGGTAAAAAACATTCAGTACTTC
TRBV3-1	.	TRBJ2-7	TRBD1	CASSHGQGAYEQYF	TGTGCCAGCAGCCACGGACAGGGGGCCTACGAGCAGTACTTC
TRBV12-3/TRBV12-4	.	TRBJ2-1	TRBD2	CASSPGEGNEQFF	TGTGCCAGCAGCCCGGGGGAGGGCAATGAGCAGTTCTTC
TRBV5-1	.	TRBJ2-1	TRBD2	CASSREPTSGEQFF	TGCGCCAGCAGCCGCGAACCGACTAGCGGGGAGCAGTTCTTC
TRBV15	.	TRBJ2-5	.	CATSRVIQVQETQYF	TGTGCCACCAGCAGAGTAATACAGGTACAAGAGACCCAGTACTTC
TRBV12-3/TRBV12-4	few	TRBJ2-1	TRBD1	CASSTAGQGNNEQFF	TGTGCCAGCAGTACCGCGGGACAGGGGAACAATGAGCAGTTCTTC
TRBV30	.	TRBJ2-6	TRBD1	CAFYRGLLSGANVLTF	TGTGCATTTTACAGGGGCCTCCTCTCTGGGGCCAACGTCCTGACTTTC
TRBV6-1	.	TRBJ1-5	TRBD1	CASTSLRGQGLNNQPQHF	TGTGCCAGCACCTCCCTTCGGGGACAGGGTCTAAATAATCAGCCCCAGCATTTT